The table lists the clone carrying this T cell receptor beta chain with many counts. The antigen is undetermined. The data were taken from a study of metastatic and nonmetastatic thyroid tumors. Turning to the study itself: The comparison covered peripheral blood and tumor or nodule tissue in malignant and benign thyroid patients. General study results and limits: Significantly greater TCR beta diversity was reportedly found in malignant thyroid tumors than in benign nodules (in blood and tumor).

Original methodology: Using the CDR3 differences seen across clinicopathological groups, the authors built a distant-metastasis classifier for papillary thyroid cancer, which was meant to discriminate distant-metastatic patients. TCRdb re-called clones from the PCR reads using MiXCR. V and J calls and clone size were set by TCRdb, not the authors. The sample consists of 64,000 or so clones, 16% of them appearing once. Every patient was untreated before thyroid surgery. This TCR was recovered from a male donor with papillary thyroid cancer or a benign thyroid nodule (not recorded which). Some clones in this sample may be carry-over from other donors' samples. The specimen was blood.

The CDR3 is CATSREAGPNQPQHF. CDR3 coding DNA: TGTGCCACCAGCAGAGAGGCAGGCCCCAATCAGCCCCAGCATTTT. V gene TRBV15 combines with J gene TRBJ1-5; D is uncertain. The CDR3 is made up of 15 amino acids. Germline V CDR1 and CDR2: LNHNV, YYDKDF (reference sequence). V was shortened by 0 bases and J by 3 bases, with 9 bases between the two germline ends.